These 25 T cell receptor beta chains share one sample of origin, sequenced in a study of T cell repertoires in breast cancer. The expanded emulsion RT-PCR method captured paired alpha and beta chains from CD8+ T cells. A second nested PCR with blocking oligonucleotides suppressed unpaired genes. TCRdb used MiXCR to reprocess the emulsion pairing reads, holding one entry per CDR3 protein. The sample carries nearly 40,000 distinct CDR3 sequences, roughly 42% recorded once. Sequencing input: CD8+ T cells. The receptors come from a pool of human donors with breast cancer or a healthy control (not recorded which).

There are a few counts of this clonotype. The rearrangement uses TRBV3-1 and TRBJ2-5, with 12 bases fitting TRBD2. This CDR3 has 16 residues. Germline V gives CDR1 LGHDT, CDR2 YNNKEL (reference sequence). J lost 6 bases, V lost 3 bases, and 8 bases had no gene match. CDR3 protein: CASSQRQTSGSQTQYF. In DNA, the CDR3 is TGTGCCAGCAGCCAGAGACAGACTAGCGGGAGCCAGACCCAGTACTTC.

This chain joins TRBV20-1 and TRBJ2-3; no reliable D call. V lost 0 bases and J lost 4, with 11 bases in between. CDR1 and CDR2 (germline): DFQATT, SNEGSKA (reference sequence). This CDR3 region has 14 residues. CDR3 bases: TGCAGTGCTAGAGATCCCCTAGTGCCAGATACGCAGTATTTT. Translation: CSARDPLVPDTQYF.

In the case of this clonotype: A read error is likely, as this CDR3 ends without the conserved phenylalanine or tryptophan. This rearrangement joins TRBV27 to TRBJ1-1; no clear D. Germline V gives CDR1 MNHEY, CDR2 SMNVEV (reference sequence). This CDR3 region has 14 residues. V was clipped by 8 bases and J by 3 bases, with 16 bases between them. Here the CDR3 DNA reads TGTGCCAGCTCCATTTGGGGAAGGGACACTGAAGCTTTCTCT. This sequence encodes CASSIWGRDTEAFS.

The chain is built from TRBV5-1 and TRBJ2-7; 7 positions agree with TRBD1. Per germline, CDR1 SGHRS and CDR2 YFSETQ. The V segment lost 0 bases and the J segment 5 bases; nucleotides outside the gene matches: 8. The CDR3 sequence is 15 residues long. In nucleotides, the CDR3 is TGCGCCAGCAGCTTGGCCCAGGGGGATTTTAACGAGCAGTACTTC. This codes for CASSLAQGDFNEQYF.

This rearrangement joins TRBV7-9 to TRBJ1-2; D might be TRBD1 (5 bases). This CDR3 comprises 15 residues. The germline CDR1 and CDR2 sequences are SEHNR and FQNEAQ (reference sequence). V lost 3 bases, J lost 5 bases, and 16 bases lay in between. The CDR3 DNA reads as TGTGCCAGCAGCTTTCCTGACAGCCTGTTTTATGGCTACACCTTC. This sequence encodes CASSFPDSLFYGYTF.

The chain's CDR3 is CSARERVYSGNTIYF. The DNA of the CDR3 is TGCAGTGCTAGAGAACGGGTTTACTCTGGAAACACCATATATTTT. The chain links TRBV20-1 to TRBJ1-3; unclear D gene. The CDR3 spans 15 residues. The germline gives CDR1 DFQATT, CDR2 SNEGSKA (reference sequence). V lost 0 bases to trimming and J lost 0 bases, with 9 bases between them.

There are a few counts of this clonotype. Its ends do not fully match the called genes, so a read error is possible. This chain connects TRBV7-6 to TRBJ2-7; 8 nucleotides line up with TRBD2. CDR1 SGHVS and CDR2 FNYEAQ come from the germline V gene. This CDR3 has 14 amino acids. The CDR3 nucleotides read TGTGCCAGCAGCCCCCGGGGGGGCTCCAACGAGCAGTACTTC. This encodes CASSPRGGSNEQYF.

This clonotype showed up just once. This rearrangement joins TRBV7-3 to TRBJ2-3; D might be TRBD1 or TRBD2, each matching 5 bases. The length of the CDR3 is 18 residues. Deletions cut 5 bases from V and 0 bases from J, with 21 bases between. Germline lookup yields CDR1 SGHTA and CDR2 FQGTGA. CDR3 nucleotides: TGTGCCAGCAGCCCACTCCGGGGCAGCTTAACTAGCACAGATACGCAGTATTTT. Protein: CASSPLRGSLTSTDTQYF.

V and J are TRBV20-1 and TRBJ2-5, with D uncertain. The CDR3 length is 13 residues. V lost 3 bases and J 4 bases, leaving 12 bases between the germline ends. Germline CDR1 reads DFQATT; CDR2 reads SNEGSKA (reference sequence). In nucleotides, the CDR3 is TGCAGTGCTAGCACGCCTCAAGGAGAGACCCAGTACTTC. The encoded protein is CSASTPQGETQYF.

On this clonotype itself: This may be a read error, as it is one base from a much larger clone. CDR3 in DNA: TGCAGTGCTAGAGGGGAGACTTTCCCCGAAGCTTCCTTT. It is translated as CSARGETFPEASF. This chain uses TRBV20-1 with TRBJ1-1, with no clear D. Germline V gene lookup returns CDR1 DFQATT and CDR2 SNEGSKA (reference sequence). The CDR3 runs 13 residues.

The chain is built from TRBV19 and TRBJ2-1, with a tentative D call TRBD2 (5 bases). Deletions cut 1 base from V and 0 bases from J, with 13 bases between. CDR3 length: 17 amino acids. Germline V gives CDR1 LNHDA, CDR2 SQIVND (reference sequence). CDR3 loop: CASSIGGAVSSYNEQFF. CDR3 sequence (DNA): TGTGCCAGTAGTATAGGTGGAGCGGTAAGCTCCTACAATGAGCAGTTCTTC. Based on the CDR3 plus reference TRBV19 and TRBJ2-1, the full variable domain is DGGITQSPKYLFRKEGQNVTLSCEQNLNHDAMYWYRQDPGQGLRLIYYSQIVNDFQKGDIAEGYSVSREKKESFPLTVTSAQKNPTAFYLCASSIGGAVSSYNEQFFGPGTRLTVL.

This chain joins TRBV29-1 and TRBJ1-1; tentative D call: TRBD1 (5 bases). The CDR3 length is 10 residues. V lost 2 bases, J lost 11 bases, and 9 bases lay in between. CDR1 is SQVTM and CDR2 is ANQGSEA in the germline V gene. The CDR3 here is CSVEQGSAFF. CDR3 bases: TGCAGCGTTGAACAGGGCTCGGCTTTCTTT.

This clonotype appeared many times. The chain employs TRBV27 and TRBJ2-7; D assignment may be TRBD1 or TRBD2 (5 bases each). From germline, CDR1 is MNHEY and CDR2 SMNVEV (reference sequence). V was pared by 9 bases and J by 7 bases, with 25 bases between. The CDR3 spans 15 residues. The CDR3 spells CASAKGRSSWREQYF. The DNA for the CDR3 is TGTGCCAGTGCAAAGGGACGGTCTTCTTGGCGTGAGCAGTACTTC.

This clonotype was counted between two and nine times. The chain joins TRBV4-2 to TRBJ2-7; D is unresolved. CDR1 is LGHNA, CDR2 YNFKEQ, per germline. The V end lost 0 bases, the J end lost 6 bases, and 6 bases lay between the germline ends. The CDR3 loop spans 12 amino acids. CDR3 coding DNA: TGTGCCAGCAGCCAAGATCGTTCCGAGCAGTACTTC. Translation gives CASSQDRSEQYF.

The chain carries TRBV19 and TRBJ2-7, with D maybe TRBD1 (6 bases). Per germline, CDR1 LNHDA and CDR2 SQIVND (reference sequence). The CDR3 has 16 residues. Trimming took 0 bases from V and 0 from J, leaving 12 bases between them. In DNA form, the CDR3 reads TGTGCCAGTAGTATAGAGAGGACAGTCCTCTCCTACGAGCAGTACTTC. Protein: CASSIERTVLSYEQYF.

As regards this clonotype: At one end the junction does not follow the germline gene, possibly because of a read error. CDR3 nucleotides: TGTGCTAGCAGCGAAAACAGGAACACTGAAGCTTTCTTT. Its protein is CASSENRNTEAFF. The V call is TRBV7-7, the J call TRBJ1-1; D unclear. The CDR3 sequence is 13 residues long. CDR1 and CDR2 from the germline V gene are SSHAT and FNYEAQ (reference sequence).

This chain joins TRBV20-1 and TRBJ2-1, with 15 bases identical to TRBD2. J was trimmed by 6 bases and V by 5 bases; bases with no gene match: 5. CDR1 is DFQATT and CDR2 is SNEGSKA in the germline V gene (reference sequence). The CDR3 consists of 15 residues. The CDR3 bases are TGCAGTGCTCGCCGGACTAGCGGGAGGGTCAATGAGCAGTTCTTC. Translating gives CSARRTSGRVNEQFF.

The V gene is TRBV29-1, the J gene TRBJ1-2; D is possibly TRBD1 (6 bases). Looked up from germline, CDR1 is SQVTM and CDR2 is ANQGSEA. With 4 bases removed from V and 2 bases from J, the gap between germline ends came to 14 bases. There are 14 residues in the CDR3. CDR3: CSVAETGKNYGYTF. CDR3 DNA: TGCAGCGTTGCGGAGACAGGAAAGAACTATGGCTACACCTTC.

In this sample, this clonotype turned up a few times. The chain recombines TRBV20-1 with TRBJ1-1; unclear D gene. CDR1 and CDR2 (germline): DFQATT, SNEGSKA (reference sequence). The CDR3 is made up of 14 amino acids. V was pared by 0 bases and J by 5 bases, with 13 bases between. Written as DNA, the CDR3 is TGCAGTGCTAGAGACTTCCGGAGTCGGACTGAAGCTTTCTTT. It is translated as CSARDFRSRTEAFF.

The rearrangement links TRBV20-1 to TRBJ2-3, with 9 nucleotides matching TRBD2. The germline V gene has CDR1 DFQATT and CDR2 SNEGSKA (reference sequence). V lost 4 bases, J lost 2 bases, and 7 bases stayed unmatched. The CDR3 has 15 residues. The CDR3 region is CSATLLAGNTDTQYF. The CDR3 bases are TGCAGTGCTACCCTCCTAGCGGGGAACACAGATACGCAGTATTTT.

This clonotype was recorded a few times. The chain combines TRBV20-1 with TRBJ2-2, with 10 bases that match TRBD2. The CDR3 contains 15 residues. J lost 1 base, V lost 5 bases, and 4 bases had no gene match. CDR1 and CDR2 from the germline V gene are DFQATT and SNEGSKA (reference sequence). The CDR3 bases are TGCAGTGCTGGACGGACTAGCGGGAACACCGGGGAGCTGTTTTTT. Protein: CSAGRTSGNTGELFF.

This chain connects TRBV14 to TRBJ1-2; D gene uncertain. In germline, CDR1 is SGHDN, CDR2 FVKESK. V lost 3 bases, J lost 4 bases, and 9 bases lay in between. The CDR3 covers 13 residues. The CDR3 DNA sequence: TGTGCCAGCAGCCACGGACCGAGCTATGGCTACACCTTC. The encoded protein is CASSHGPSYGYTF.

J is TRBJ2-3 and V is TRBV5-1; a possible D gene is TRBD2 (5 bases). This CDR3 comprises 13 residues. In germline, CDR1 is SGHRS, CDR2 YFSETQ. V was pared by 4 bases and J by 1 base, with 7 bases between. The CDR3 DNA reads as TGCGCCAGCAGCAAGGAGGGCACAGATACGCAGTATTTT. Protein sequence: CASSKEGTDTQYF.

The V gene is TRBV18, the J gene TRBJ1-5, with D tentatively TRBD1 (5 bases). Germline CDR1 and CDR2: KGHSH and LQKENI. Trimming removed 6 bases at V and 0 bases at J, with 9 bases between. CDR3 length: 14 amino acids. CDR3 DNA: TGTGCCAGCTCTAAAGGGGCTAGCAATCAGCCCCAGCATTTT. It is translated as CASSKGASNQPQHF.

The chain has TRBV18 and TRBJ2-5, with no clear D. Germline V gene sequence: CDR1 KGHSH, CDR2 LQKENI. Trimming cost V 5 bases and J 10 bases, with 14 bases left between them. This CDR3 has 12 amino acids. CDR3 amino acids: CASSVPTGNQYF. In DNA form, the CDR3 reads TGTGCCAGCTCAGTTCCGACGGGTAACCAGTACTTC.